This note documents a single T cell receptor (beta chain) sequence. TCRdb independently ran MiXCR on the RT-PCR reads; one entry per CDR3 protein. The sample holds hundreds of thousands of distinct CDR3 sequences, 11% to 15% seen once. This CDR3 is 16 amino acids long. CDR1 is SGDLS, CDR2 YYNGEE, per germline. V shed 3 bases and J 6 bases; nucleotides not matched to a gene: 9. V usage is TRBV9 and J usage is TRBJ2-3; TRBD2 aligns across 11 bases. Sequenced sample: memory CD4+ T cells from blood. This receptor was identified in a female donor in good health, serving as a healthy control. As DNA, the CDR3 is TGTGCCAGCAGCGACCCGGGACTAGCGGAAGCGGATACGCAGTATTTT. Amino acid sequence: CASSDPGLAEADTQYF.